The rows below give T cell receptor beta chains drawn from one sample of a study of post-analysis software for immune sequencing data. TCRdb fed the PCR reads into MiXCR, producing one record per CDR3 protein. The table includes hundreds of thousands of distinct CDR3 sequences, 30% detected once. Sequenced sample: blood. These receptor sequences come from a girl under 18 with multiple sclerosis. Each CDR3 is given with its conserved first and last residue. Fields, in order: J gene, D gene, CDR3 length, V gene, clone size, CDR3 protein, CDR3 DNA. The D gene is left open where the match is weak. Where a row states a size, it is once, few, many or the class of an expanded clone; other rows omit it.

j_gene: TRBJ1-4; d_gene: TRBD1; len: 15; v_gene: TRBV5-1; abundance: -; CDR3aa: CASSLITGTDEKLFF; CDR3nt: TGCGCCAGCAGCTTAATAACCGGGACAGATGAAAAACTGTTTTTT
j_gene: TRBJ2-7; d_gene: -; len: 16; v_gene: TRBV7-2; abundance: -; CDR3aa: CASSLASSASSYEQYF; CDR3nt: TGTGCCAGCAGCTTAGCGTCAAGCGCCAGCTCCTACGAGCAGTACTTC
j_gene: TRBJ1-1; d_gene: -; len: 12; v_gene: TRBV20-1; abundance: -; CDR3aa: CSASRQVNEAFF; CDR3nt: TGCAGTGCCAGCCGTCAGGTTAATGAAGCTTTCTTT
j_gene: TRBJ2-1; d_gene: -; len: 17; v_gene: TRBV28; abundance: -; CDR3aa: CASRTRGSRALYNEQFF; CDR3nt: TGTGCCAGCAGGACCCGAGGGAGTCGGGCACTCTACAATGAGCAGTTCTTC
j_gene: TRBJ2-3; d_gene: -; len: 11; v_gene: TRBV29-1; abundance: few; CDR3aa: CSGLKADTQYF; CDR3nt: TGCAGCGGTCTTAAGGCAGATACGCAGTATTTT
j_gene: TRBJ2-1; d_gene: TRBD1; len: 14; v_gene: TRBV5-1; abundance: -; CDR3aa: CASSSPGQGREQFF; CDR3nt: TGCGCCAGCAGCTCACCCGGACAGGGTAGAGAGCAGTTCTTC
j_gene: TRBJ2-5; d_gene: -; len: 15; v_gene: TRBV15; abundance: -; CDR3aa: CATSRDGGEQETQYF; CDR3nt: TGTGCCACCAGCAGAGACGGCGGCGAACAAGAGACCCAGTACTTC
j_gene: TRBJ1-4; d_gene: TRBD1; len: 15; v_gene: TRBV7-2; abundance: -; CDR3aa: CASSRGGQGSEKLFF; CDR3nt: TGTGCCAGCAGCCGGGGGGGACAGGGCAGTGAAAAACTGTTTTTT
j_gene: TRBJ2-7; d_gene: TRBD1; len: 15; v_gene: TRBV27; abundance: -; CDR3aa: CASSLLQQTGGKQYF; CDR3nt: TGTGCCAGCAGTTTATTGCAACAAACAGGGGGTAAGCAGTACTTC
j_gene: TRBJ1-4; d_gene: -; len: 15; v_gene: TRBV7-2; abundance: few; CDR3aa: CASSLPNGVEEKLFF; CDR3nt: TGTGCCAGCAGCCTACCCAACGGGGTTGAAGAAAAACTGTTTTTT
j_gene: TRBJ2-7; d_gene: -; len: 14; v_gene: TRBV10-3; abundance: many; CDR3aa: CAISGNRRHYEQYF; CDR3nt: TGTGCCATCAGTGGGAATAGACGTCACTACGAGCAGTACTTC
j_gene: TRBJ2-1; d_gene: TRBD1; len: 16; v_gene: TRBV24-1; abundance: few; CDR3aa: CATSEYLWTGGNEQFF; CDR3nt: TGTGCCACCAGTGAGTATTTGTGGACAGGGGGCAATGAGCAGTTCTTC
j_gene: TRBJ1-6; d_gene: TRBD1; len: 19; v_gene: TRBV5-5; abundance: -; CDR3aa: CASSYGQGIMSSYNSPLHF; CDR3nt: TGTGCCAGCAGCTATGGACAGGGTATAATGAGCTCCTATAATTCACCCCTCCACTTT
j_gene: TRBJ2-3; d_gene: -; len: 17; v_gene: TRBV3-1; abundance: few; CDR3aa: CASSQDEDSLSTDTQYF; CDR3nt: TGTGCCAGCAGCCAAGATGAGGACAGCCTGAGCACAGATACGCAGTATTTT
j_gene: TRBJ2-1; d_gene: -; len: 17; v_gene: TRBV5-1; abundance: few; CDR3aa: CARQGLGKTDTYNEQFF; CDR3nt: TGCGCCAGACAGGGTTTGGGGAAAACAGATACCTACAATGAGCAGTTCTTC
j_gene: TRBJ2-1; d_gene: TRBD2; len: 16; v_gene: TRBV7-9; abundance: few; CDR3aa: CASSFTFPGLAHEQFF; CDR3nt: TGTGCCAGCAGCTTTACTTTCCCGGGACTAGCGCATGAGCAGTTCTTC
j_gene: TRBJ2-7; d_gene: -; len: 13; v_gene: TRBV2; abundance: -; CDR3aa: CASSARQPHEQYF; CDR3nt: TGTGCCAGCAGTGCGCGCCAGCCCCACGAGCAGTACTTC
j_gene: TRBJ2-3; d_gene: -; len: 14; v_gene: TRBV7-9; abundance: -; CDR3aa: CASRVDRKPDTQYF; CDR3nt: TGTGCCAGCAGGGTAGACAGGAAACCAGATACGCAGTATTTT
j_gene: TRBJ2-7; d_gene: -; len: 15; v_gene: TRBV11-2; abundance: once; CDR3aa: CASSEGLADIYEQYF; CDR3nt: TGTGCCAGCAGCGAGGGGCTAGCCGACATCTACGAGCAGTACTTC
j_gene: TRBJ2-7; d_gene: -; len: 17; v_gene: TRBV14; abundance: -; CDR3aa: CASSPSAGTPMGYEQYF; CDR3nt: TGTGCCAGCAGCCCTTCGGCAGGGACCCCCATGGGCTACGAGCAGTACTTC
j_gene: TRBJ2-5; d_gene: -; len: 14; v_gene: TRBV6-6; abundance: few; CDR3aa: CASSWGGDKETQYF; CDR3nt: TGTGCCAGCAGCTGGGGAGGAGATAAAGAGACCCAGTACTTC
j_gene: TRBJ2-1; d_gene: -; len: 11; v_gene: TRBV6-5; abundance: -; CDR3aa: CASSTINGQFF; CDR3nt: TGTGCCAGCAGTACTATCAATGGGCAGTTCTTC
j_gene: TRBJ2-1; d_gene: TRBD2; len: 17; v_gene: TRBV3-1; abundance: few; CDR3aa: CASSQDRLAGETNEQFF; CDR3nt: TGTGCCAGCAGCCAAGATCGGCTAGCGGGCGAAACCAATGAGCAGTTCTTC
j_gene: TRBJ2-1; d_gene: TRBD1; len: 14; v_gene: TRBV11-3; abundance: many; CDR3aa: CASSSGQGYNEQFF; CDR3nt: TGTGCCAGCAGCTCGGGACAGGGCTACAATGAGCAGTTCTTC
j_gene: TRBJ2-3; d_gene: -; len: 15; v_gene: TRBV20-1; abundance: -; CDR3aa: CSGIWWGTSTDTQYF; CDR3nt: TGCAGTGGGATCTGGTGGGGTACTAGCACAGATACGCAGTATTTT
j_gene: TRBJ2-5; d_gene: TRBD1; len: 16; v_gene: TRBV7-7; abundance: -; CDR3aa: CASSLAGTAHQETQYF; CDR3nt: TGTGCTAGCAGCTTAGCTGGGACAGCGCACCAAGAGACCCAGTACTTC
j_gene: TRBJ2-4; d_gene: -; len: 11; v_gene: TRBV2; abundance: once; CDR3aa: CANLAKNIQYF; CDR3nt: TGTGCCAACCTAGCCAAAAACATTCAGTACTTC